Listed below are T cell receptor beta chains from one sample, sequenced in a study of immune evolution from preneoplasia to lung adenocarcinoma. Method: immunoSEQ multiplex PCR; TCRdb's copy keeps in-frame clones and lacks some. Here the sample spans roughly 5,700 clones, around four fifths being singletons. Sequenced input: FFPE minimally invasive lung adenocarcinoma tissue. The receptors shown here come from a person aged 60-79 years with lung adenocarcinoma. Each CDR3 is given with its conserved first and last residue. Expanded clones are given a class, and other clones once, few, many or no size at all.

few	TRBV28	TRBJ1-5	CASTSQRGPQHF
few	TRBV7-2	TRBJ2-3	CASSRDRSTDTQYF
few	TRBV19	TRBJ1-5	CASKEDGNQPQHF
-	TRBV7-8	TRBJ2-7	CASSSPGQGSYEQYF
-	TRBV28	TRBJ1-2	CASSLTGGNGYTF
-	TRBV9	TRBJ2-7	CASSATDNPSYEQYF
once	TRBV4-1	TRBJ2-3	CASSPGTTDTQYF
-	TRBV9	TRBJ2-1	CASSPPKGFYNEQFF
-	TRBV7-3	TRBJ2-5	CASSRGLAGVSETQYF
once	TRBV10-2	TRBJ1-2	CASNLDRVSGYTF
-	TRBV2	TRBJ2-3	CASIGTSAARDTQYF
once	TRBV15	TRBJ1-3	CATSSQAGIGDTIYF
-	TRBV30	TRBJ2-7	CAWSVLGYEQYF
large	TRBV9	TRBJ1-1	CASSVEVWDTEAFF
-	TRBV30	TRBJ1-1	CAWSDEGTEAFF